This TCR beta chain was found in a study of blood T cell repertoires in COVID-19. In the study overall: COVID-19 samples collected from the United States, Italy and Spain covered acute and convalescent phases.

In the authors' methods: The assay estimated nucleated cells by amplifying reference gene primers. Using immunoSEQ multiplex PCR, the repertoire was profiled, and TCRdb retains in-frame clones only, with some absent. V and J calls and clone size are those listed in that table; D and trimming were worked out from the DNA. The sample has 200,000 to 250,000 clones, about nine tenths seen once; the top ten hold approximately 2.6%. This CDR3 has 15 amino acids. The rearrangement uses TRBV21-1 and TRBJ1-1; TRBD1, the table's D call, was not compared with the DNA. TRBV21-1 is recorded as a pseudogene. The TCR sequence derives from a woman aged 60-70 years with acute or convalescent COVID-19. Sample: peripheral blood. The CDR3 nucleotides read TGTGCCAGCAGCAAAGGCAGGGGGCTGTACACTGAAGCTTTCTTT. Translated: CASSKGRGLYTEAFF.